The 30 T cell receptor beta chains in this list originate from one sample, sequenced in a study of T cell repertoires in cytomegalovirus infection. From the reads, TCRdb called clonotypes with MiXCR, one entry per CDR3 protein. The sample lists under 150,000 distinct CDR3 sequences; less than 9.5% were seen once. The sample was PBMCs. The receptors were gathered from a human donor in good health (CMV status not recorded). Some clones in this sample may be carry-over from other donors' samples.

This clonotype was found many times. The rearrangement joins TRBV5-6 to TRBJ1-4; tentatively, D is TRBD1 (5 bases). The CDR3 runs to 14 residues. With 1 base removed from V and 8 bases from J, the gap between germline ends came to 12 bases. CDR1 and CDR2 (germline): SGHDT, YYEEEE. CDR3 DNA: TGTGCCAGCAGCTTGAATGACGCAGGGGAAAAACTGTTTTTT. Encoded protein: CASSLNDAGEKLFF.

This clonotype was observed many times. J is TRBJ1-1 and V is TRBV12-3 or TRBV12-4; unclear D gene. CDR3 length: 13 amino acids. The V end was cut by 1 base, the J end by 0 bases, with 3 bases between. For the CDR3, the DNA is TGTGCCAGCAGTTTAGGGATGAACACTGAAGCTTTCTTT. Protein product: CASSLGMNTEAFF.

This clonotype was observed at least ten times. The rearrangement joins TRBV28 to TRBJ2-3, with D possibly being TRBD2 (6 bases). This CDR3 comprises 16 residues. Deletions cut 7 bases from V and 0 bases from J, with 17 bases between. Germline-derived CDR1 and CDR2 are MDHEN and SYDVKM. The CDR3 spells CASKRDSYLSTDTQYF. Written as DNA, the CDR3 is TGTGCCAGCAAGAGGGACTCGTACCTCAGCACAGATACGCAGTATTTT.

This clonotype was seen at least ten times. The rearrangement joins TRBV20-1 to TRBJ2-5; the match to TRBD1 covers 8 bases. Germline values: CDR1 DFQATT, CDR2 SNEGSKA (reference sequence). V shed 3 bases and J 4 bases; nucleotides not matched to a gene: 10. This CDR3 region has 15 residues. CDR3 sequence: CSARPTQGGGETQYF. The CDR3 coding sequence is TGCAGTGCTAGGCCAACACAGGGGGGAGGAGAGACCCAGTACTTC.

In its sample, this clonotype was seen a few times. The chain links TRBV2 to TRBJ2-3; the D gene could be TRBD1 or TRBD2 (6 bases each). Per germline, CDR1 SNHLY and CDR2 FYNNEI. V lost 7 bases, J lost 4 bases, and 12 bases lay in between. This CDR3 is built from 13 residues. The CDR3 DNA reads TGTGCCAGCAAAGGGGGGAGCCCAGATACGCAGTATTTT. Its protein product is CASKGGSPDTQYF. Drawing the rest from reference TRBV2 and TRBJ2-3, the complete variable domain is EPEVTQTPSHQVTQMGQEVILRCVPISNHLYFYWYRQILGQKVEFLVSFYNNEISEKSEIFDDQFSVERPDGSNFTLKIRSTKLEDSAMYFCASKGGSPDTQYFGPGTRLTVL.

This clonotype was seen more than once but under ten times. In DNA form, the CDR3 reads TGTGCCAGCAGCTTGGTCAGCGGGGGGGCGGAGACCCAGTACTTC. This codes for CASSLVSGGAETQYF. The V call is TRBV5-4, the J call TRBJ2-5, with TRBD2 matching over 10 bases. The CDR3 runs 15 residues. V was pared by 0 bases and J by 5 bases, with 4 bases of the junction left unmatched. Looked up from germline, CDR1 is SGHNT and CDR2 is YYREEE (reference sequence).

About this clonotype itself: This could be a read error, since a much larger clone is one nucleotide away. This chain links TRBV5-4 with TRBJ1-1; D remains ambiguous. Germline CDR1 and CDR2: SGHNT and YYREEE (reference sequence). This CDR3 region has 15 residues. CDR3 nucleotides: TGTGCCAGCAGCTTGGTAAAGGGCTCGAACACTGAAGCTTTGTTT. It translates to CASSLVKGSNTEALF.

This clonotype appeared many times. CDR3 nucleotides: TGTGCCAGCAGCTTGAGGCAGGGGATCAATTCACCCCTCCACTTT. The encoded protein is CASSLRQGINSPLHF. The rearrangement links TRBV5-6 to TRBJ1-6; possibly TRBD1 for D (6 bases). V gave up 1 base and J gave up 7 bases, with 12 bases separating them. CDR1 SGHDT and CDR2 YYEEEE come from the germline V gene. There are 15 residues in the CDR3.

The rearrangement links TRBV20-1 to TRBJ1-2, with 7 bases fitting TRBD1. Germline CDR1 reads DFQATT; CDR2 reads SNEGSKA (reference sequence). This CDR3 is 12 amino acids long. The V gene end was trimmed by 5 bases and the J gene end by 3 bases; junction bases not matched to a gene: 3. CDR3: CSASGQDYGYTF. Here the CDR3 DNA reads TGCAGTGCTTCTGGACAGGACTATGGCTACACCTTC.

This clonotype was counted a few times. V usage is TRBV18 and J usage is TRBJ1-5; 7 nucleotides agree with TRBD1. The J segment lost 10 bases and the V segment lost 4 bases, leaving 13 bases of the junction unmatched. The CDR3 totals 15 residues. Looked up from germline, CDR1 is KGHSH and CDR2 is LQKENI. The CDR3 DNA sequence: TGTGCCAGCTCACTCCCGGGACAGCGATCATCCCCCCAGCATTTT. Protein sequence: CASSLPGQRSSPQHF.

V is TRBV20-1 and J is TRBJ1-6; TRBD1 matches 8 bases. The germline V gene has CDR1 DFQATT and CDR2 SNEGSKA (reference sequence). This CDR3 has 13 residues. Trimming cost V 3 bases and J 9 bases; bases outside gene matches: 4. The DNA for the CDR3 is TGCAGTGCTAGCGGACAGGGTTCTTCACCCCTCCACTTT. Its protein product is CSASGQGSSPLHF.

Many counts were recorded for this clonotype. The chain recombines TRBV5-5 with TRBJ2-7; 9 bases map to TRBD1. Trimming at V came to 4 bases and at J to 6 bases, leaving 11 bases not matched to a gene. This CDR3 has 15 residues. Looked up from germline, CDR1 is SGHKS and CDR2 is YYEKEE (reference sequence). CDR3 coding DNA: TGTGCCAGCAGCGTAACAGGGGGCAACTCCGGCGAGCAGTACTTC. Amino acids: CASSVTGGNSGEQYF.

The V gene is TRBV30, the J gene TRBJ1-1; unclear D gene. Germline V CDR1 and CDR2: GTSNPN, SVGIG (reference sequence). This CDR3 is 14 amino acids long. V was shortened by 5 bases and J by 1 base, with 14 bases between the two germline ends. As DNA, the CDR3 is TGTGCCTGGTCCGGCCCCCGCAAGAACACTGAAGCTTTCTTT. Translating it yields CAWSGPRKNTEAFF.

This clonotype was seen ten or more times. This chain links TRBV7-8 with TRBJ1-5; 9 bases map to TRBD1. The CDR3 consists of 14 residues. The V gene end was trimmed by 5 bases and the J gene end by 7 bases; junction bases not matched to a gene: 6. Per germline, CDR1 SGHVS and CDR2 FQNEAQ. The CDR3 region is CASSQTGGRQPQHF. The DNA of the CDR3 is TGTGCCAGCAGCCAAACAGGGGGCCGGCAGCCCCAGCATTTT.

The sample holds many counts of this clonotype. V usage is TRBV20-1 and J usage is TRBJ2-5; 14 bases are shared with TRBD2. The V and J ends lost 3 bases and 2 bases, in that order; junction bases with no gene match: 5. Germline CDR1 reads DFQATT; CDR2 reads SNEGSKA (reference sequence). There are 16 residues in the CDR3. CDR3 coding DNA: TGCAGTGCTAGGAGACTAGCGGGGGGGCCACAAGAGACCCAGTACTTC. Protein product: CSARRLAGGPQETQYF.

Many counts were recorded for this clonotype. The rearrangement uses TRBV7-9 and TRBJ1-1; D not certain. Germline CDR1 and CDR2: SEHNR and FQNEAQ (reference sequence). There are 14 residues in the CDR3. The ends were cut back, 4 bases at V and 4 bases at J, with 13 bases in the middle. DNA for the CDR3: TGTGCCAGCAGCTGGACCCAAAGCGGCACTGAAGCTTTCTTT. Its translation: CASSWTQSGTEAFF.

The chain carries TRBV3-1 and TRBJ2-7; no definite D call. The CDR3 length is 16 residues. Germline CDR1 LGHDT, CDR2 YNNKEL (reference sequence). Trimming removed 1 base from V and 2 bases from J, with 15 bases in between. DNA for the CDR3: TGTGCCAGCAGCCAAGGGCTCAACTCCGTAACCTACGAGCAGTACTTC. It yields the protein CASSQGLNSVTYEQYF.

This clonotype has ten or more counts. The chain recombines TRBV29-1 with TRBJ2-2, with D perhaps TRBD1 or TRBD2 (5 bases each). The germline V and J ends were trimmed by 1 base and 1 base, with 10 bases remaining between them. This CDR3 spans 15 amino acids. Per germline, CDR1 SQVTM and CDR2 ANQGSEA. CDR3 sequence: CSVEGGEGNTGELFF. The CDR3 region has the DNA TGCAGCGTTGAAGGAGGGGAAGGGAACACCGGGGAGCTGTTTTTT.

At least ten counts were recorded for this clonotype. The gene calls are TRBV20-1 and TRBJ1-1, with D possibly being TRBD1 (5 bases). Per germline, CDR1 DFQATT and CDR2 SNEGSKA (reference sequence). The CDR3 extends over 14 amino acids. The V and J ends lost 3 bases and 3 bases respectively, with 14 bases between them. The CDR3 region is CSARDQGGHTEAFF. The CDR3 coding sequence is TGCAGTGCTAGGGATCAGGGAGGGCACACTGAAGCTTTCTTT.

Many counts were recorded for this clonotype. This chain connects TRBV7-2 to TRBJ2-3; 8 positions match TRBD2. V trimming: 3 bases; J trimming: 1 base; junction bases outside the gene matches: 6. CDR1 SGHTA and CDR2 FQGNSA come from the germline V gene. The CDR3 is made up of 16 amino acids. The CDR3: CASSLGRGARTDTQYF. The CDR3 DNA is TGTGCCAGCAGCTTGGGGCGGGGGGCACGCACAGATACGCAGTATTTT.

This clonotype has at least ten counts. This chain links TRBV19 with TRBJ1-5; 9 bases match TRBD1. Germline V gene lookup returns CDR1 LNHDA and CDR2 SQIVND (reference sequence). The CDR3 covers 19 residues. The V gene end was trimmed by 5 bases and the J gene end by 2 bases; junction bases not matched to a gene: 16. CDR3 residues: CASSSYPYGDRDGNQPQHF. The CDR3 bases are TGTGCCAGTAGTTCCTACCCATACGGGGACAGGGACGGCAATCAGCCCCAGCATTTT.

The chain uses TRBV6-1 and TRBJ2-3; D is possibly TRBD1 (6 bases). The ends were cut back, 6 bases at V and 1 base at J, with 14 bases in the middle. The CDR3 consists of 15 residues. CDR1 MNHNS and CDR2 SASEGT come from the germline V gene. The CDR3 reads CASSGQNLGTDTQYF. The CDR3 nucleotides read TGTGCCAGCAGCGGACAGAACCTCGGCACAGATACGCAGTATTTT.

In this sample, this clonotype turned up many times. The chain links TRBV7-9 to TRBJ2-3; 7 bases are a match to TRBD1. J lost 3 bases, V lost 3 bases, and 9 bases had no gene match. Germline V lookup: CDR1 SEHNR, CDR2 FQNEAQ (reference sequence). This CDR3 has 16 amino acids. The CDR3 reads CASSFLTGVVTDTQYF. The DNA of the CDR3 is TGTGCCAGCAGCTTTCTTACAGGGGTAGTTACAGATACGCAGTATTTT.

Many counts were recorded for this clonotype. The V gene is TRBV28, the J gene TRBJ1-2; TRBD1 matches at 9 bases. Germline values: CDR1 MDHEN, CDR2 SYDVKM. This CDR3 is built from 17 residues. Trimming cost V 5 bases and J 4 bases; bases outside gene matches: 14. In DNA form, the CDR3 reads TGTGCCAGCAGTGAGGGACAGGGAGGTCTTTCAGTCTATGGCTACACCTTC. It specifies CASSEGQGGLSVYGYTF.

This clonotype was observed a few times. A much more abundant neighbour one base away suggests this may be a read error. The CDR3 sequence: CASSLDPSTCEQYF. In DNA form, the CDR3 reads TGCGCCAGCAGCTTGGATCCTTCCACCTGCGAGCAGTACTTC. V and J are TRBV5-1 and TRBJ2-7; D call uncertain. This CDR3 comprises 14 residues. V lost 0 bases and J 6 bases, leaving 13 bases between the germline ends. Germline values: CDR1 SGHRS, CDR2 YFSETQ.

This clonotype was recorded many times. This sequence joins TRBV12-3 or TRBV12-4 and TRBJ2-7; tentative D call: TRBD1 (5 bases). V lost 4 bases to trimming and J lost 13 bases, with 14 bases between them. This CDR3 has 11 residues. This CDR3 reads CASSYGHGPYF. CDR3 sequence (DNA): TGTGCCAGCAGTTACGGACACGGACCCTACTTC.

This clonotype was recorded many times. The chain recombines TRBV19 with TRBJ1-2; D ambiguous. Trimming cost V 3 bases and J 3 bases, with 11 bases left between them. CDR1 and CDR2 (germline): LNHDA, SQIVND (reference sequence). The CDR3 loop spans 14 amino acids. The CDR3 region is CASSIEPDHYGYTF. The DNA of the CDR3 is TGTGCCAGTAGTATTGAGCCAGACCACTATGGCTACACCTTC.

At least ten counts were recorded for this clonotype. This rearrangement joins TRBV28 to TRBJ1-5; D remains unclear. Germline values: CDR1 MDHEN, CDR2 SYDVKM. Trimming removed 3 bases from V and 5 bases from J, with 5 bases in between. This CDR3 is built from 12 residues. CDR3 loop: CASSFADQPQHF. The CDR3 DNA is TGTGCCAGCAGTTTCGCTGATCAGCCCCAGCATTTT.

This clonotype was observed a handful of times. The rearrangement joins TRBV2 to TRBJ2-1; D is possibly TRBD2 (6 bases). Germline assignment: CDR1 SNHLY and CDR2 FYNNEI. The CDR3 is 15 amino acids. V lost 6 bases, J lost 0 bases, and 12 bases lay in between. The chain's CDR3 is CASRSLANSYNEQFF. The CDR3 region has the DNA TGTGCCAGCAGGTCCCTAGCGAACTCCTACAATGAGCAGTTCTTC. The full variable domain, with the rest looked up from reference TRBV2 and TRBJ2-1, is EPEVTQTPSHQVTQMGQEVILRCVPISNHLYFYWYRQILGQKVEFLVSFYNNEISEKSEIFDDQFSVERPDGSNFTLKIRSTKLEDSAMYFCASRSLANSYNEQFFGPGTRLTVL.

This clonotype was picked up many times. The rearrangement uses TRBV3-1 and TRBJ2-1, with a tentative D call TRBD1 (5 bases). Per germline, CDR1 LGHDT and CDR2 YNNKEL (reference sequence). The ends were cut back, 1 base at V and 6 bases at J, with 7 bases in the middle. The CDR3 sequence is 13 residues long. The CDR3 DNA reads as TGTGCCAGCAGCCAAGGCAGGGCCAATGAGCAGTTCTTC. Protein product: CASSQGRANEQFF.